What follows is one T cell receptor beta chain and its context. The antigen remains unidentified. These data come from a study of immune characteristics of hereditary and idiopathic chronic pancreatitis. Study conclusions and caveats: Because tissue was from TPIAT only, disease duration differences may confound results.

Patients having total pancreatectomy with islet autotransplantation provided the chronic pancreatitis pancreas tissue. Included chronic pancreatitis patients had no known history of diabetes. Bulk pancreas tissue, not sorted T cells, supplied the genomic DNA for TCR beta sequencing. Assay: immunoSEQ multiplex PCR; the TCRdb copy retains only in-frame clones and omits some. The sample holds some 1,500 clones, around four fifths seen once. This receptor was taken from a human donor with chronic pancreatitis. The sequencing sample was made of pancreas tissue with hereditary chronic pancreatitis.

The CDR3: CASEWTGTQGEQYF. The CDR3 nucleotides read TGTGCCAGCGAGTGGACAGGGACGCAGGGCGAGCAGTACTTC. This chain links TRBV7-2 with TRBJ2-7, with 8 positions matching TRBD1. V lost 8 bases to trimming and J lost 6 bases; unmatched junction nucleotides: 12. The V gene's germline CDR1 is SGHTA and CDR2 FQGNSA. This CDR3 has 14 residues. The full variable domain, in which reference TRBV7-2 and TRBJ2-7 provide the parts outside the CDR3, is GAGVSQSPSNKVTEKGKDVELRCDPISGHTALYWYRQSLGQGLEFLIYFQGNSAPDKSGLPSDRFSAERTGGSVSTLTIQRTQQEDSAVYLCASEWTGTQGEQYFGPGTRLTVT.